These 3 T cell receptor beta chains were all obtained from the same sample, sequenced in a study of T-cell memory formation after mild COVID-19. TCRdb used MiXCR to reprocess the 5' RACE reads, holding one entry per CDR3 protein. Found here are 550,000 to 700,000 distinct CDR3 sequences, roughly 18% of them singletons; the top ten hold more than 10%. The sequenced sample consisted of PBMCs or a T cell subset sorted from them (not recorded which). These TCRs come from an adult woman who had mild COVID-19 (a few samples of this study predate the infection). Cell type and time point are not known.

This clonotype appeared a few times. This rearrangement joins TRBV5-6 to TRBJ2-3; D remains unclear. With 0 bases removed from V and 2 bases from J, the gap between germline ends came to 13 bases. This CDR3 contains 16 residues. From germline, CDR1 is SGHDT and CDR2 YYEEEE. Here the CDR3 DNA reads TGTGCCAGCAGCTTGGCATCGGACGGATACACAGATACGCAGTATTTT. Protein sequence: CASSLASDGYTDTQYF.

This clonotype was seen many times. CDR3 protein: CASSFLGAPGETQYF. For the CDR3, the DNA is TGTGCCAGCAGTTTCCTAGGAGCCCCCGGAGAGACCCAGTACTTC. V and J are TRBV12-3 or TRBV12-4 and TRBJ2-5; D remains ambiguous. Trimming pared 3 bases from V and 4 bases from J, leaving 15 bases between. The CDR3 loop spans 15 amino acids.

This clonotype was found a few times. The chain links TRBV7-2 to TRBJ2-3, with 8 positions matching TRBD2. Trimming removed 5 bases from V and 6 bases from J; junction bases left unmatched: 7. Germline V CDR1 and CDR2: SGHTA, FQGNSA. This CDR3 is 14 amino acids long. The CDR3 protein is CASSTATGGDTQYF. For the CDR3, the DNA is TGTGCCAGCAGCACGGCCACGGGAGGGGATACGCAGTATTTT.